This TCR beta chain appears in the sequencing data of a study of blood T cell repertoires in COVID-19. Overall study: Material from acute and convalescent COVID-19 was sourced from the United States, Italy and Spain. T cells, B-cell-depleted T cells, or PBMCs supplied cDNA or gDNA.

In the original processing: Reference gene primer amplification in the assay estimated nucleated cell counts. Using immunoSEQ multiplex PCR, the repertoire was profiled, and TCRdb retains in-frame clones only, with some absent. The DNA was the basis for D and trimming; V, J and clone size are from that table. The table has 150,000 or so clones, just over 85% seen once. The V gene's germline CDR1 is SGHRS and CDR2 YFSETQ. The CDR3 is made up of 14 amino acids. J gave up 1 base and V 2 bases, and 2 bases lay outside the gene matches. Sequenced input: peripheral blood. The chain employs TRBV5-1 and TRBJ2-5; 7 bases are shared with TRBD1. The source of this sequence is a woman in her fifties or sixties with acute or convalescent COVID-19. CDR3 sequence (DNA): TGCGCCAGCAGCTTAAGACAGGGCCAAGAGACCCAGTACTTC. Protein: CASSLRQGQETQYF. Filled out from reference TRBV5-1 and TRBJ2-5, the complete variable domain reads KAGVTQTPRYLIKTRGQQVTLSCSPISGHRSVSWYQQTPGQGLQFLFEYFSETQRNKGNFPGRFSGRQFSNSRSEMNVSTLELGDSALYLCASSLRQGQETQYFGPGTRLLVL.